The 10 T cell receptor beta chains listed next were all sequenced from one sample in a study of PD-L1 blockade in urothelial cancer. The method was immunoSEQ multiplex PCR; TCRdb's version includes in-frame clones alone and lacks a portion of them. Counted here are about 110,000 clones, 75% to 95% occurring once; the ten biggest clones make up approximately 3.8%. Regarding time point: peripheral blood 6 weeks after treatment start. Here the sequenced sample was PBMCs, taken around atezolizumab (anti-PD-L1) treatment. All receptors come from a man aged 55 to 69 with urothelial cancer.

The chain uses TRBV27 and TRBJ1-1; the D is unclear. The germline gives CDR1 MNHEY, CDR2 SMNVEV (reference sequence). Trimming left V 0 bases short and J 2 bases short, with 7 bases between. The CDR3 totals 14 residues. The CDR3 sequence: CASSLSSVNTEAFF. In DNA, the CDR3 is TGTGCCAGCAGTTTATCGTCCGTCAACACTGAAGCTTTCTTT.

This chain connects TRBV7-9 to TRBJ2-2; D unresolved. Germline lookup yields CDR1 SEHNR and CDR2 FQNEAQ (reference sequence). Trimming cost V 7 bases and J 6 bases, with 12 bases left between them. This CDR3 contains 13 residues. Here the CDR3 DNA reads TGTGCCAGCACCCTCCCGCGGTCCGGGGAGCTGTTTTTT. The encoded protein is CASTLPRSGELFF.

The chain recombines TRBV27 with TRBJ2-1; possibly TRBD2 for D (6 bases). Trimming removed 2 bases at V and 5 bases at J, with 16 bases between. Germline assignment: CDR1 MNHEY and CDR2 SMNVEV (reference sequence). This CDR3 region has 16 residues. The CDR3 bases are TGTGCCAGCAGTTTAGGGTTGGCTAGCGCAAACAATGAGCAGTTCTTC. Its translation is CASSLGLASANNEQFF.

The chain recombines TRBV7-9 with TRBJ1-1; no reliable D call. This CDR3 has 13 residues. Deletions cut 1 base from V and 6 bases from J, with 9 bases between. Germline V gives CDR1 SEHNR, CDR2 FQNEAQ (reference sequence). The CDR3 here is CASSLEGGAEAFF. The CDR3 DNA sequence: TGTGCCAGCAGCTTAGAGGGAGGCGCTGAAGCTTTCTTT.

In this sample, this clone turned up once. The genes are TRBV19 and TRBJ2-1; 9 bases map to TRBD2. The germline V gene has CDR1 LNHDA and CDR2 SQIVND (reference sequence). This CDR3 has 15 residues. Germline trimming cut 10 bases from V and 8 bases from J; bases unmatched to any gene: 15. CDR3 nucleotide sequence: TGTGCCACCATGGGGGTGCGGGGGGGAGACGATGAGCAGTTCTTC. Protein: CATMGVRGGDDEQFF.

The chain employs TRBV4-2 and TRBJ2-5; possible D gene TRBD2, 6 bases. This CDR3 comprises 16 residues. Per germline, CDR1 LGHNA and CDR2 YNFKEQ. Deletions cut 2 bases from V and 4 bases from J, with 17 bases between. CDR3 loop: CASSQSAGRKTETQYF. For the CDR3, the DNA is TGTGCCAGCAGCCAATCTGCGGGGCGGAAAACAGAGACCCAGTACTTC.

The chain joins TRBV28 to TRBJ2-7; D remains ambiguous. CDR1 MDHEN and CDR2 SYDVKM come from the germline V gene. There are 10 residues in the CDR3. V was cut by 8 bases and J by 3 bases, with 5 bases left in between. CDR3 in DNA: TGTGCCAGCGGCCGCTACGAGCAGTACTTC. This encodes CASGRYEQYF.

V is TRBV6-5 and J is TRBJ1-2; 8 nucleotides align to TRBD1. The CDR3 loop spans 13 amino acids. Per germline, CDR1 MNHEY and CDR2 SVGAGI. V shed 6 bases and J 4 bases; nucleotides not matched to a gene: 4. The CDR3 nucleotides read TGTGCCAGCAGACCGACAGGGGTCTATGGCTACACCTTC. This codes for CASRPTGVYGYTF.

This chain connects TRBV11-2 to TRBJ1-3, with D unresolved. The CDR3 is 13 residues long. The V gene lost 3 bases and the J gene lost 1 base, with 4 bases spanning the gap. Germline V CDR1 and CDR2: SGHAT, FQNNGV. The CDR3 is CASSLASGNTIYF. CDR3 nucleotides: TGTGCCAGCAGCTTGGCTTCTGGAAACACCATATATTTT.

This clone occurred a few times. The chain couples TRBV10-3 to TRBJ1-2; D unclear. Germline CDR1 ENHRY, CDR2 SYGVKD. The CDR3 runs to 12 residues. V lost 4 bases, J lost 7 bases, and 10 bases lay in between. DNA of the CDR3: TGTGCCATCAGTGCCCAGGATGGTGGCTACACCTTC. It encodes CAISAQDGGYTF.